The clone carrying this TCR beta chain was counted many times. Its antigen remains unknown. The data are from a study of T cells in Graves' hyperthyroidism and ophthalmopathy. CDR3 size: 17 residues. Germline V CDR1 and CDR2: MNHEY, SVGEGT. Trimming removed 7 bases from V and 0 bases from J; junction bases left unmatched: 13. Inclusion characteristics of ophthalmopathy patients comprised a Clinical Activity Score of at least 3, a NOSPECS grade of at least 4, and duration under 3 months. Uncontrolled infection, other autoimmune disease, pregnancy or lactation led to exclusion. Amplified regions were TCR beta CDR3 sequences from RNA transcripts. When the TCR CDR3 underwent first-round RT-PCR, the HTBI primer set was used. Each CDR3 protein is one row after TCRdb ran MiXCR on the multiplex PCR reads. The sample contains roughly 380,000 distinct CDR3 sequences, around 18% of which appear only once. Study outcomes and limitations: Ophthalmopathy onset followed model prediction by a median roughly six months. Most thyroid clonotypes expanded above 0.001 appeared in blood too.

The specimen sequenced was blood. This rearrangement joins TRBV6-2 or TRBV6-3 to TRBJ2-7; TRBD2 aligns across 9 bases. The TCR sequence derives from a woman aged 40 to 49 with Graves' ophthalmopathy. The CDR3 nucleotides read TGTGCCAGCACAAAATCGTCCGGGACTAGCTTCTCCTACGAGCAGTACTTC. Its translation is CASTKSSGTSFSYEQYF.